These 29 T cell receptor beta chains share one sample of origin, sequenced in a study of OX40 agonist ivuxolimab in advanced cancers. Libraries were prepared by immunoSEQ multiplex PCR; TCRdb keeps only in-frame clonotypes and omits some of them. The sample yields roughly 72,000 clones, 80% to 90% seen once. The material sequenced was CD4+ or CD8+ T cells sorted from blood, taken in a trial of the OX40 agonist ivuxolimab. These receptors all come from an adult with an advanced solid tumor such as melanoma, head and neck, liver or kidney cancer.

The chain couples TRBV6-6 to TRBJ1-6; 7 bases align to TRBD1. The CDR3 is made up of 13 amino acids. The V segment lost 6 bases and the J segment 10 bases; nucleotides outside the gene matches: 6. Germline-derived CDR1 and CDR2 are MNHNY and SVGAGI (reference sequence). The CDR3 sequence: CASRGTEDSPLHF. CDR3 nucleotide sequence: TGTGCCAGCAGAGGGACAGAAGACTCACCCCTCCACTTT.

The chain couples TRBV6-4 to TRBJ1-5; maybe TRBD1 (5 bases). Trimming shortened V by 7 bases and J by 2 bases, and 21 bases separated the two germline ends. The CDR3 totals 17 residues. Germline lookup yields CDR1 MRHNA and CDR2 SNTAGT. CDR3 DNA sequence: TGTGCCAGCAATATCTACGGGACTCCGGGGGGCAATCAGCCCCAGCATTTT. Translation: CASNIYGTPGGNQPQHF.

The chain carries TRBV27 and TRBJ2-5, with a possible D match to TRBD2 (5 bases). This CDR3 spans 15 amino acids. Trimming removed 5 bases at V and 1 base at J, with 14 bases between. CDR1 and CDR2 (germline): MNHEY, SMNVEV (reference sequence). The CDR3 loop reads CASSPLWGAQETQYF. The CDR3 nucleotides are TGTGCCAGCAGTCCCCTCTGGGGAGCCCAAGAGACCCAGTACTTC.

This clone was seen only once. The rearrangement joins TRBV18 to TRBJ2-1, with 12 bases aligning to TRBD2. With V trimmed by 3 bases and J by 2 bases, 11 bases remained unmatched. CDR3 size: 19 residues. Germline V gives CDR1 KGHSH, CDR2 LQKENI. The chain's CDR3 is CASSPPGLAGGLTYNEQFF. Here the CDR3 DNA reads TGTGCCAGCTCACCCCCCGGGCTAGCGGGAGGGCTAACCTACAATGAGCAGTTCTTC.

The genes are TRBV18 and TRBJ1-6; 7 nucleotides agree with TRBD1. This CDR3 has 15 amino acids. CDR1 KGHSH and CDR2 LQKENI come from the germline V gene. The trim removed 3 bases at V and 7 bases at J, leaving 6 bases unmatched. CDR3: CASSPYGTENSPLHF. CDR3 nucleotides: TGTGCCAGCTCACCTTACGGGACAGAAAATTCACCCCTCCACTTT.

V usage is TRBV19 and J usage is TRBJ2-7; 7 bases are a match to TRBD1. The CDR3 is 14 residues long. CDR1 and CDR2 (germline): LNHDA, SQIVND (reference sequence). The J segment lost 0 bases and the V segment lost 4 bases, leaving 3 bases of the junction unmatched. In DNA form, the CDR3 reads TGTGCCAGTAGTAATGGGGACAGCTCCTACGAGCAGTACTTC. Its protein product is CASSNGDSSYEQYF.

Of note for this clone: Other DNA sequences within the sample encode an identical CDR3. The CDR3 sequence is CASSFRRAGASYEQYF. In DNA, the CDR3 is TGTGCCAGCAGTTTCCGTCGAGCGGGAGCCTCCTACGAGCAGTACTTC. The chain links TRBV28 to TRBJ2-7; 8 nucleotides agree with TRBD2. This CDR3 is built from 16 residues. V was clipped by 3 bases and J by 0 bases; unmatched bases: 7. Germline V gene lookup returns CDR1 MDHEN and CDR2 SYDVKM.

In this sample, this clone turned up a few times. This sequence joins TRBV7-6 and TRBJ2-1, with D possibly being TRBD2 (6 bases). The germline V and J ends were trimmed by 6 bases and 6 bases, with 18 bases remaining between them. The CDR3 is 15 residues long. CDR1 and CDR2 from the germline V gene are SGHVS and FNYEAQ. This CDR3 reads CASSPSRAGGNEQFF. The CDR3 DNA reads as TGTGCCAGCAGTCCCTCCCGGGCCGGGGGCAATGAGCAGTTCTTC.

This clone was seen just once. V usage is TRBV5-1 and J usage is TRBJ1-6; 8 nucleotides match TRBD1. The CDR3 spans 15 residues. The V and J ends lost 0 bases and 8 bases, in that order; junction bases with no gene match: 4. Germline loops: CDR1 SGHRS, CDR2 YFSETQ. As DNA, the CDR3 is TGCGCCAGCAGCTTGGGGCAGGGGGCGCATTCACCCCTCCACTTT. Amino acids: CASSLGQGAHSPLHF.

The rearrangement uses TRBV18 and TRBJ2-5; D is perhaps TRBD1 (6 bases). CDR1 is KGHSH and CDR2 is LQKENI in the germline V gene. V was shortened by 3 bases and J by 2 bases, with 13 bases between the two germline ends. This CDR3 region has 15 residues. CDR3: CASSPATGLQETQYF. The CDR3 DNA follows: TGTGCCAGCTCACCCGCGACAGGCCTACAAGAGACCCAGTACTTC.

The chain employs TRBV6-6 and TRBJ1-2; D unclear. The V end lost 5 bases, the J end lost 6 bases, and 10 bases lay between the germline ends. Germline CDR1 is MNHNY and CDR2 is SVGAGI (reference sequence). This CDR3 region has 12 residues. The CDR3 sequence is CASSRGENGYTF. In DNA, the CDR3 is TGTGCCAGCAGTCGAGGTGAAAATGGCTACACCTTC.

This chain joins TRBV4-3 and TRBJ1-2; TRBD1 might be the D (5 bases). Germline V CDR1 and CDR2: LGHNA, YSLEER. Trimming took off 0 bases at V and 5 bases at J, with 13 bases between the two ends. The CDR3 length is 15 residues. DNA of the CDR3: TGCGCCAGCAGCCAAGAAGGAGGGGTACTATATGGCTACACCTTC. This encodes CASSQEGGVLYGYTF.

The CDR3, as DNA: TGTGCCAGCAGTTTACAACAGGGAGCGCGAGAGCAGTACTTC. This translates into CASSLQQGAREQYF. The chain uses TRBV28 and TRBJ2-7; maybe TRBD1 (6 bases). The CDR3 runs 14 residues. The germline V and J ends were trimmed by 2 bases and 7 bases, with 15 bases remaining between them. Per germline, CDR1 MDHEN and CDR2 SYDVKM.

DNA for the CDR3: TGTGCCAGCAGTGGGGGGAAGTTATTCCAGGTGATGCCCCAGCATTTT. Translation: CASSGGKLFQVMPQHF. V usage is TRBV25-1 and J usage is TRBJ1-5, with a possible D match to TRBD1 (5 bases). Deletions cut 4 bases from V and 9 bases from J, with 22 bases between. This CDR3 region has 16 residues. Germline V lookup: CDR1 MGHDK, CDR2 SYGVNS.

V is TRBV19 and J is TRBJ2-7, with D tentatively TRBD1 (5 bases). The germline V gene has CDR1 LNHDA and CDR2 SQIVND (reference sequence). The CDR3 length is 14 residues. V was cut by 7 bases and J by 5 bases, with 18 bases left in between. Written as DNA, the CDR3 is TGTGCCAGTACTAATGGGGCAGGGTACGACGAGCAGTACTTC. It codes for CASTNGAGYDEQYF.

As for this clone: Other nucleotide sequences in the sample specify the same CDR3. This chain links TRBV9 with TRBJ1-1, with D unresolved. The V end was cut by 0 bases, the J end by 1 base, with 4 bases between. The CDR3 runs 13 residues. Per germline, CDR1 SGDLS and CDR2 YYNGEE. The CDR3 DNA sequence: TGTGCCAGCAGCGTAGGCCCGAACACTGAAGCTTTCTTT. Residues: CASSVGPNTEAFF.

The chain joins TRBV5-1 to TRBJ2-3; D is unresolved. CDR1 and CDR2 from the germline V gene are SGHRS and YFSETQ. The CDR3 spans 13 residues. V was pared by 5 bases and J by 2 bases, with 9 bases between. In nucleotides, the CDR3 is TGCGCCAGCAGTAGGGCGATCACAGATACGCAGTATTTT. Translating gives CASSRAITDTQYF. Combining the CDR3 with reference TRBV5-1 and TRBJ2-3 gives the whole variable domain KAGVTQTPRYLIKTRGQQVTLSCSPISGHRSVSWYQQTPGQGLQFLFEYFSETQRNKGNFPGRFSGRQFSNSRSEMNVSTLELGDSALYLCASSRAITDTQYFGPGTRLTVL.

This clone has just one count. The CDR3, as DNA: TGTGCCTCACGGACAGCCGGCCCCTACAATGAGCAGTTCTTC. Its protein is CASRTAGPYNEQFF. This chain joins TRBV10-3 and TRBJ2-1, with D perhaps TRBD1 (6 bases). V lost 11 bases, J lost 2 bases, and 16 bases lay in between. Germline values: CDR1 ENHRY, CDR2 SYGVKD. This CDR3 is 14 amino acids long.

The genes are TRBV11-2 and TRBJ2-1; 14 bases fit TRBD2. The V and J ends lost 5 bases and 11 bases, in that order; junction bases with no gene match: 8. This CDR3 contains 15 residues. Germline V gene sequence: CDR1 SGHAT, CDR2 FQNNGV. The DNA of the CDR3 is TGTGCCAGCAGCCCTGGGACTAGCGGGGGCACTCAGCAGTTCTTC. Amino acids: CASSPGTSGGTQQFF.

This clone occurred once. The V and J genes are TRBV11-2 and TRBJ2-2, with D possibly being TRBD2 (5 bases). The germline V and J ends were trimmed by 4 bases and 2 bases, with 11 bases remaining between them. Germline V gene data show CDR1 as SGHAT and CDR2 as FQNNGV. The CDR3 is 15 amino acids. DNA for the CDR3: TGTGCCAGCAGCTCCTTCACTAGAAACACCGGGGAGCTGTTTTTT. It codes for CASSSFTRNTGELFF.

V gene TRBV2 combines with J gene TRBJ1-2, with 9 bases matching TRBD1. J gave up 8 bases and V 5 bases, and 3 bases lay outside the gene matches. The CDR3 runs to 12 residues. Per germline, CDR1 SNHLY and CDR2 FYNNEI. DNA for the CDR3: TGTGCCAGCAGTTGGACAGGGGACGGCTACACCTTC. Its protein product is CASSWTGDGYTF.

The sample holds a few counts of this clone. This chain joins TRBV7-3 and TRBJ1-5, with D tentatively TRBD1 (6 bases). CDR1 is SGHTA and CDR2 is FQGTGA in the germline V gene. V lost 4 bases to trimming and J lost 4 bases, with 17 bases between them. The CDR3 covers 16 residues. CDR3 sequence (DNA): TGTGCCAGCAGCTCCAGGGGTGGCCTTAGTAATCAGCCCCAGCATTTT. This encodes CASSSRGGLSNQPQHF.

The gene calls are TRBV6-1 and TRBJ1-4; D uncertain. The CDR3 consists of 11 residues. The germline CDR1 and CDR2 sequences are MNHNS and SASEGT. V was trimmed by 2 bases and J by 6 bases, leaving 1 base between them. CDR3 DNA: TGTGCCAGCAGTGAATATGAAAAACTGTTTTTT. It specifies CASSEYEKLFF.

The J gene is TRBJ1-4, the V gene TRBV6-6, with D perhaps TRBD1 (6 bases). Trimming removed 4 bases from V and 8 bases from J, with 20 bases in between. The germline CDR1 and CDR2 sequences are MNHNY and SVGAGI (reference sequence). This CDR3 is 16 amino acids long. The CDR3: CASSSRIGGPREKLFF. The CDR3 nucleotides read TGTGCCAGCAGTTCCCGCATCGGGGGGCCCAGAGAAAAACTGTTTTTT.

This clone was seen only once. This sequence joins TRBV23-1 and TRBJ2-7, with D perhaps TRBD1 or TRBD2 (5 bases each). Being an ORF, TRBV23-1 has a function that is uncertain. This CDR3 region has 18 residues. Trimming took off 4 bases at V and 5 bases at J, with 27 bases between the two ends. The CDR3 region is CASSRGAERVRKQNEQYF. CDR3 coding DNA: TGCGCCAGCAGTCGAGGGGCTGAGAGAGTGAGGAAACAAAACGAGCAGTACTTC.

The CDR3 protein is CASFLLESEAFF. As DNA, the CDR3 is TGCGCCAGCTTTCTCCTGGAGAGTGAAGCTTTCTTT. The chain joins TRBV23-1 to TRBJ1-1; D not resolved. Being an ORF, TRBV23-1 has a function that is uncertain. Trimming removed 8 bases from V and 7 bases from J, with 14 bases in between. The CDR3 has 12 residues.

This chain joins TRBV7-9 and TRBJ2-7; D is uncertain. V dropped 5 bases and J dropped 5 bases, with 13 bases sitting between them. CDR3 length equals 13 residues. The V gene's germline CDR1 is SEHNR and CDR2 FQNEAQ (reference sequence). The CDR3 sequence is CASSPQVIHEQYF. The CDR3 bases are TGTGCCAGCAGCCCTCAGGTTATCCACGAGCAGTACTTC.

The genes are TRBV5-6 and TRBJ1-2; D gene unclear. Germline lookup yields CDR1 SGHDT and CDR2 YYEEEE. The CDR3 sequence is 13 residues long. The V gene lost 1 base and the J gene lost 4 bases, with 8 bases spanning the gap. The CDR3 DNA is TGTGCCAGCAGCTTGCGACGGAGCTATGGCTACACCTTC. Translation: CASSLRRSYGYTF.

The chain links TRBV27 to TRBJ2-7; D gene uncertain. From germline, CDR1 is MNHEY and CDR2 SMNVEV (reference sequence). This CDR3 region has 14 residues. Deletions cut 2 bases from V and 4 bases from J, with 12 bases between. CDR3 amino acids: CASSLLGLGYEQYF. The DNA of the CDR3 is TGTGCCAGCAGTTTACTAGGGTTGGGATACGAGCAGTACTTC.